What follows are 5 T cell receptor beta chains derived from one specimen sequenced in a study of shared clonotypes between healthy human individuals (dated by TCRdb to the early 2020s). Preparation of the library involved the immunoSEQ multiplex PCR assay. TCRdb retrieved this table from immuneACCESS and kept in-frame rearrangements only. Not all clones are present; in checked studies, unresolved V genes account for under half, and no reason is known for the remainder. Counted in this sample were some 510,000 clones; 79% of them appeared once. Of the sample, about an eighth is held by the ten largest clones. The specimen sequenced was PBMCs. These receptor sequences come from a woman between 40 and 55 years old in good health. Some clones in this sample may be carry-over from other donors' samples.

This chain connects TRBV7-2 to TRBJ2-7; D perhaps matches TRBD1 (7 bases). CDR3 length equals 14 residues. V lost 4 bases and J 3 bases, leaving 13 bases between the germline ends. CDR1 SGHTA and CDR2 FQGNSA come from the germline V gene. The CDR3 bases are TGTGCCAGCAGCTACCAGGGGGGAGACTACGAGCAGTACTTC. It specifies CASSYQGGDYEQYF.

The chain employs TRBV19 and TRBJ1-2; TRBD1 might be the D (6 bases). CDR3 length equals 16 residues. V shed 6 bases and J shed 0 bases, with 17 bases lying between them. In germline, CDR1 is LNHDA, CDR2 SQIVND (reference sequence). The CDR3 reads CASRFRQGNANYGYTF. The CDR3, as DNA: TGTGCCAGTAGGTTTCGGCAGGGGAACGCTAACTATGGCTACACCTTC. Drawing the rest from reference TRBV19 and TRBJ1-2, the complete variable domain is DGGITQSPKYLFRKEGQNVTLSCEQNLNHDAMYWYRQDPGQGLRLIYYSQIVNDFQKGDIAEGYSVSREKKESFPLTVTSAQKNPTAFYLCASRFRQGNANYGYTFGSGTRLTVV.

The chain has TRBV6-1 and TRBJ2-7, with 10 bases that match TRBD1. Germline V CDR1 and CDR2: MNHNS, SASEGT. The CDR3 runs 14 residues. J lost 2 bases, V lost 6 bases, and 4 bases had no gene match. The CDR3 region has the DNA TGTGCCAGCAGATCCGACAGGGGGCCCTACGAGCAGTACTTC. This codes for CASRSDRGPYEQYF.

The chain has TRBV27 and TRBJ2-3; D is uncertain. The V gene's germline CDR1 is MNHEY and CDR2 SMNVEV (reference sequence). This CDR3 contains 14 residues. V was cut by 3 bases and J by 2 bases, with 9 bases left in between. CDR3 in amino acids: CASSFMIATDTQYF. The DNA of the CDR3 is TGTGCCAGCAGTTTTATGATAGCCACAGATACGCAGTATTTT.

This clone was observed at least ten times. The rearrangement links TRBV6-1 to TRBJ2-1; 8 bases line up with TRBD2. J lost 6 bases, V lost 1 base, and 8 bases had no gene match. Germline values: CDR1 MNHNS, CDR2 SASEGT. This CDR3 is built from 16 residues. CDR3 in amino acids: CASSEVRTSGGNEQFF. The DNA of the CDR3 is TGTGCCAGCAGTGAAGTAAGAACTAGCGGAGGCAATGAGCAGTTCTTC.